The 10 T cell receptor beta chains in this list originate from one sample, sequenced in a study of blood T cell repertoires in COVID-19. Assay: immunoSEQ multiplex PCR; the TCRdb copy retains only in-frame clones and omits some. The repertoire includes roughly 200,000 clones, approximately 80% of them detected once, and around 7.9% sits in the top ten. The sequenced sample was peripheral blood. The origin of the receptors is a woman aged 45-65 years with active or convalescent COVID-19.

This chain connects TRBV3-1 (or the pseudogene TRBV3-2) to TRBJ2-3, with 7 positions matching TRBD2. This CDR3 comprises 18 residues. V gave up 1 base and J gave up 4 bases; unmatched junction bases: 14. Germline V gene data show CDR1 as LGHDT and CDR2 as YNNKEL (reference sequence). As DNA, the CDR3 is TGTGCCAGCAGCCAAGTTACTCTAGCGGCGGATGGGGCAGATACGCAGTATTTT. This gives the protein CASSQVTLAADGADTQYF.

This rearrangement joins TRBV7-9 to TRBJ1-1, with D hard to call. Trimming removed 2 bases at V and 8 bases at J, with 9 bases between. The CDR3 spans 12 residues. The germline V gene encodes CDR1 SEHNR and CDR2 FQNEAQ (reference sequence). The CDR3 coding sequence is TGTGCCAGCAGCTTAATGGCCAGAGAAGCTTTCTTT. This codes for CASSLMAREAFF.

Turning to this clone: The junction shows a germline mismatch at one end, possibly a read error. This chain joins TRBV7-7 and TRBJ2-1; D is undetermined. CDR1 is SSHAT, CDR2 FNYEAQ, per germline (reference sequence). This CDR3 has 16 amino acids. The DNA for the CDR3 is TGTGCTAGCAGCCCGACGACTGGCGGAGCTTACAATGAGCAGTTCTTC. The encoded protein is CASSPTTGGAYNEQFF.

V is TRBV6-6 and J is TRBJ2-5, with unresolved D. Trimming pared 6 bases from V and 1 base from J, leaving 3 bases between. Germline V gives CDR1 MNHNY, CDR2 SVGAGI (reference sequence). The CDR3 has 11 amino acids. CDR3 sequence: CASRAQETQYF. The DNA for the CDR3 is TGTGCCAGCAGGGCCCAAGAGACCCAGTACTTC.

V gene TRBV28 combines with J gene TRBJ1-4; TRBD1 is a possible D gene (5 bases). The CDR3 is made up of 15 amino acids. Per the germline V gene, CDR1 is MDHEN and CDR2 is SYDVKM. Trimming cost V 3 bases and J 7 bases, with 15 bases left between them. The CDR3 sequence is CASSFLTSDSEKLFF. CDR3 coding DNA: TGTGCCAGCAGTTTTCTTACCTCCGACAGTGAAAAACTGTTTTTT.

The CDR3 nucleotides are TGTGCCAGCACTACTTGGGCCCAAGGAATGCGACCCCAGCATTTT. Its protein product is CASTTWAQGMRPQHF. The chain recombines TRBV2 with TRBJ1-5, with unresolved D. Deletions cut 7 bases from V and 10 bases from J, with 23 bases between. Per the germline V gene, CDR1 is SNHLY and CDR2 is FYNNEI. The CDR3 has 15 residues.

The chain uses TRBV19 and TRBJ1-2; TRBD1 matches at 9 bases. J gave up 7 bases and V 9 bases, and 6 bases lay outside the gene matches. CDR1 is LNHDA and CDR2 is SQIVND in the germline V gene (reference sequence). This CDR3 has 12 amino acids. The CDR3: CASLQGARGYTF. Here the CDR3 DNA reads TGTGCCAGCTTACAGGGGGCTCGTGGCTACACCTTC.

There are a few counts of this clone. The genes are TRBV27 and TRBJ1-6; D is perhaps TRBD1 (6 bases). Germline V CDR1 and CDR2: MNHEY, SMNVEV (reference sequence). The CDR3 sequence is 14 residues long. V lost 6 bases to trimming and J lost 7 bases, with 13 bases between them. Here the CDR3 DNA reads TGTGCCAGCAGGGGAAGGGGGGGAAATTCACCCCTCCACTTT. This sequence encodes CASRGRGGNSPLHF.

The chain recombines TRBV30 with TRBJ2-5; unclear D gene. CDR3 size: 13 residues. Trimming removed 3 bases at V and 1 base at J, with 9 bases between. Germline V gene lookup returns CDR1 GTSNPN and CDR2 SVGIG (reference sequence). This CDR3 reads CAWRARGQETQYF. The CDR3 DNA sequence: TGTGCCTGGAGAGCCAGAGGCCAAGAGACCCAGTACTTC.

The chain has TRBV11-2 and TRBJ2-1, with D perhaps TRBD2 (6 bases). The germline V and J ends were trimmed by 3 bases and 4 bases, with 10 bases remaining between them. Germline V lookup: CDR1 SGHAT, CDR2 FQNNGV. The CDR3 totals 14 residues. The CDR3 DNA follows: TGTGCCAGCAGCTTTAGCGGCAATTACAATGAGCAGTTCTTC. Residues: CASSFSGNYNEQFF.